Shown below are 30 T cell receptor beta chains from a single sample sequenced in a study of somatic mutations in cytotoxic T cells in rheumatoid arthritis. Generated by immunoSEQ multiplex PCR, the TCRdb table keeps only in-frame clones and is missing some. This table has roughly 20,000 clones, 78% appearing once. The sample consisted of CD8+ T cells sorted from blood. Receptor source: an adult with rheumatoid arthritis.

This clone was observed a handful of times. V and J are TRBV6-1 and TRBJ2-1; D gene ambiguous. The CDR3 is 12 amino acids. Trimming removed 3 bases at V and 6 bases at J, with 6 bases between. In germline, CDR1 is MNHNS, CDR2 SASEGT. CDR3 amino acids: CASSDIGNEQFF. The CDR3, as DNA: TGTGCCAGCAGTGATATCGGCAATGAGCAGTTCTTC.

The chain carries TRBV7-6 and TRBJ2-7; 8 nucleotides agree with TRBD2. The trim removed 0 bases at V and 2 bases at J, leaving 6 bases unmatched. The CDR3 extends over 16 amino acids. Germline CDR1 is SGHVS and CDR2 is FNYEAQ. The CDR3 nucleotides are TGTGCCAGCAGCTTAGCGGGAGCGGGAGTCCCCTACGAGCAGTACTTC. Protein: CASSLAGAGVPYEQYF.

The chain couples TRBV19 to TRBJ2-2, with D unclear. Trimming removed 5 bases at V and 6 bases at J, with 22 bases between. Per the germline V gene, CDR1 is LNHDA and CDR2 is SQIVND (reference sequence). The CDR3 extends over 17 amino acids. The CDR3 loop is CASSSQLLYEAAGELFF. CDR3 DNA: TGTGCCAGTAGTTCCCAATTGTTGTATGAGGCAGCCGGGGAGCTGTTTTTT. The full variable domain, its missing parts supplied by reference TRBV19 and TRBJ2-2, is DGGITQSPKYLFRKEGQNVTLSCEQNLNHDAMYWYRQDPGQGLRLIYYSQIVNDFQKGDIAEGYSVSREKKESFPLTVTSAQKNPTAFYLCASSSQLLYEAAGELFFGEGSRLTVL.

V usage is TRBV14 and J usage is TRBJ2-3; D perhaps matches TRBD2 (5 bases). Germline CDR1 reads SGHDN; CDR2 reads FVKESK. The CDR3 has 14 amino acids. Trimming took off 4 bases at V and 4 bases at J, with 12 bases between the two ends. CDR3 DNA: TGTGCCAGCAGCCCGGGTTGGGAGCCAGATACGCAGTATTTT. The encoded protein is CASSPGWEPDTQYF.

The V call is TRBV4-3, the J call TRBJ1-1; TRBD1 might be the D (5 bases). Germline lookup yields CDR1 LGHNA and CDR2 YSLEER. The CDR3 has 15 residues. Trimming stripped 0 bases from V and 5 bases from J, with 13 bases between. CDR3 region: CASSQDGQGVTEAFF. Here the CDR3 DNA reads TGCGCCAGCAGCCAAGATGGCCAGGGTGTGACTGAAGCTTTCTTT.

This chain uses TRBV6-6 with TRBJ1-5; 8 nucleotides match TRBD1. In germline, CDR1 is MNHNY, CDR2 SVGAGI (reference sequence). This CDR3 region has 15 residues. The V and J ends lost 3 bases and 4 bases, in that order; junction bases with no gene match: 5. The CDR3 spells CASSYYDRGNQPQHF. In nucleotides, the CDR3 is TGTGCCAGCAGTTATTACGACAGGGGTAATCAGCCCCAGCATTTT.

The CDR3, as DNA: TGTGCCAGCAGCCTCGGGTACACTGAAGCTTTCTTT. This codes for CASSLGYTEAFF. The chain has TRBV7-9 and TRBJ1-1; D gene ambiguous. CDR3 length: 12 amino acids. V shed 5 bases and J shed 3 bases, with 7 bases lying between them. Germline V gives CDR1 SEHNR, CDR2 FQNEAQ (reference sequence). Together with reference TRBV7-9 and TRBJ1-1, the CDR3 gives the full variable domain: DTGVSQNPRHKITKRGQNVTFRCDPISEHNRLYWYRQTLGQGPEFLTYFQNEAQLEKSRLLSDRFSAERPKGSFSTLEIQRTEQGDSAMYLCASSLGYTEAFFGQGTRLTVV.

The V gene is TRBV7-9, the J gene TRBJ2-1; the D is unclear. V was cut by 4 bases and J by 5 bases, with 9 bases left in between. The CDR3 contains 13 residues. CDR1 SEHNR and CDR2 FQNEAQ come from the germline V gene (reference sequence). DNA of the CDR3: TGTGCCAGCAGCTCGGACCCCAACAATGAGCAGTTCTTC. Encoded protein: CASSSDPNNEQFF.

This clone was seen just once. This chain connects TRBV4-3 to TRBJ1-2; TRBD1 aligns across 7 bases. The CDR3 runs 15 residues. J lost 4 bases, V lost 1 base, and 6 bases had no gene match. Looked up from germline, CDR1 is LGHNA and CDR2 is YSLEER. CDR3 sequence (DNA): TGCGCCAGCAGCCAAGGGACAGGTCTATCCTATGGCTACACCTTC. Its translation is CASSQGTGLSYGYTF.

CDR3 amino acids: CAISRDREVFQPQHF. The CDR3 DNA follows: TGTGCCATCAGTAGGGACAGGGAGGTTTTTCAGCCCCAGCATTTT. V is TRBV10-3 and J is TRBJ1-5, with TRBD1 identical over 9 bases. The CDR3 has 15 amino acids. Looked up from germline, CDR1 is ENHRY and CDR2 is SYGVKD. With 5 bases clipped from V and 6 bases from J, the junction kept 8 bases outside the gene matches.

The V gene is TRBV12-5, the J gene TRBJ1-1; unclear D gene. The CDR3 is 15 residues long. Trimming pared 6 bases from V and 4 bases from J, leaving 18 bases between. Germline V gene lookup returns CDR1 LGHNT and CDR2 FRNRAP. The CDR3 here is CASGGATSPGTEAFF. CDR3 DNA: TGTGCTAGTGGAGGTGCTACGTCCCCGGGCACTGAAGCTTTCTTT.

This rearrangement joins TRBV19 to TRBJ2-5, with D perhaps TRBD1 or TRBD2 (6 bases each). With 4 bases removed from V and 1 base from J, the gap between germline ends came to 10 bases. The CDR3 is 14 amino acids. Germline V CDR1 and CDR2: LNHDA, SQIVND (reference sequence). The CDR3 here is CASSTGDFQETQYF. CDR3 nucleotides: TGTGCCAGTAGTACAGGGGACTTCCAAGAGACCCAGTACTTC.

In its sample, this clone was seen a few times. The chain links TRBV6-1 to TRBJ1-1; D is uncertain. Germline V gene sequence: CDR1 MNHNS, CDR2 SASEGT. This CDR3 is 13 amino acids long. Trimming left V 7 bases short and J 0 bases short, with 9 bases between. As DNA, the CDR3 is TGTGCCAGCAAAAGTCGGGTGAACACTGAAGCTTTCTTT. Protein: CASKSRVNTEAFF.

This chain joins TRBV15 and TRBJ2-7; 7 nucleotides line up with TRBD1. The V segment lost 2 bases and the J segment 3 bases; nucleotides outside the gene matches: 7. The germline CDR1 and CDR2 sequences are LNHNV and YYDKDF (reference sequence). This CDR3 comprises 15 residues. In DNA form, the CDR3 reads TGTGCCACCAGCAGACTACGGACAGGCCACTACGAGCAGTACTTC. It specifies CATSRLRTGHYEQYF.

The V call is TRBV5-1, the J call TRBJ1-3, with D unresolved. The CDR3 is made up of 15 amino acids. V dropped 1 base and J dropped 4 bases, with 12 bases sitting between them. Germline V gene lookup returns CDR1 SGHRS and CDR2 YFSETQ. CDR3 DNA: TGCGCCAGCAGCTTGTCGGCGCCGGGAGGAAACACCATATATTTT. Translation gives CASSLSAPGGNTIYF. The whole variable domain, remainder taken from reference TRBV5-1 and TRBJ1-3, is KAGVTQTPRYLIKTRGQQVTLSCSPISGHRSVSWYQQTPGQGLQFLFEYFSETQRNKGNFPGRFSGRQFSNSRSEMNVSTLELGDSALYLCASSLSAPGGNTIYFGEGSWLTVV.

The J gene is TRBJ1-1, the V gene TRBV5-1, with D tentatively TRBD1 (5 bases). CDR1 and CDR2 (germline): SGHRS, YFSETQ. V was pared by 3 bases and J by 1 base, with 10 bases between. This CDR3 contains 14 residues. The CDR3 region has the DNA TGCGCCAGCAGCTCCCAGGGACCGAACACTGAAGCTTTCTTT. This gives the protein CASSSQGPNTEAFF.

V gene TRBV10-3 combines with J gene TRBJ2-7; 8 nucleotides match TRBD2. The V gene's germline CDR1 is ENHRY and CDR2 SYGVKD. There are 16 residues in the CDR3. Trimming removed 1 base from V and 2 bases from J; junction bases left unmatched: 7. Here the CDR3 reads CAISEFSGDTTYEQYF. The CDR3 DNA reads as TGTGCCATCAGTGAGTTTAGCGGGGACACCACCTACGAGCAGTACTTC.

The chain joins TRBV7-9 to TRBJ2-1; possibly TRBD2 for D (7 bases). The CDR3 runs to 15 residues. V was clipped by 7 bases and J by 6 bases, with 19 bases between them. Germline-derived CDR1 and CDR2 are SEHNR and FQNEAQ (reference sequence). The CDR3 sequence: CASNPPDRGANEQFF. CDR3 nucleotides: TGTGCCAGCAATCCCCCCGATCGGGGGGCCAATGAGCAGTTCTTC.

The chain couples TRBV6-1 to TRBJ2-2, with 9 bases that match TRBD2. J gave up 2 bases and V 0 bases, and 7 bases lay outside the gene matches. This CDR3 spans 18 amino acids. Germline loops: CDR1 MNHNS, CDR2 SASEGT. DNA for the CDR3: TGTGCCAGCAGTGAAGCCCTAGCGGGAAGACTTAACACCGGGGAGCTGTTTTTT. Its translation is CASSEALAGRLNTGELFF.

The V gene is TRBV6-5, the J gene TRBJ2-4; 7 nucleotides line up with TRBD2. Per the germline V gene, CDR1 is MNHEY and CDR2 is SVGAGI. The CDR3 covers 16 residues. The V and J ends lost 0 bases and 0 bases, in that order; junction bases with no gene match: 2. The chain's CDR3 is CASSYSAGVAKNIQYF. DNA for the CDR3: TGTGCCAGCAGTTACTCCGCGGGGGTAGCCAAAAACATTCAGTACTTC.

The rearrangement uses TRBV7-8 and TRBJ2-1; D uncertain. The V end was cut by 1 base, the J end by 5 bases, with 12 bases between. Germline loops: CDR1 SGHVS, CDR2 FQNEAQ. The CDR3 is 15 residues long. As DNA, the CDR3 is TGTGCCAGCAGCTTAGTATCCGCTGTGCACAATGAGCAGTTCTTC. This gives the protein CASSLVSAVHNEQFF.

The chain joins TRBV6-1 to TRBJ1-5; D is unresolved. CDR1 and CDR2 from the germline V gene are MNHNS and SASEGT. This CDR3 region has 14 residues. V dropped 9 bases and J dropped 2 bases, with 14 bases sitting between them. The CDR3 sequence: CASNLWVGNQPQHF. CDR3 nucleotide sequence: TGTGCCAGTAACTTGTGGGTGGGCAATCAGCCCCAGCATTTT.

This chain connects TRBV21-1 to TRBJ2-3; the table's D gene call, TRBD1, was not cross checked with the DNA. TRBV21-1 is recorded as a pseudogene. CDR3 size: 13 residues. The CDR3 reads CASSKQGTDTQYF. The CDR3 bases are TGTGCCAGCAGCAAACAGGGGACAGATACGCAGTATTTT.

The CDR3 sequence: CASSLYGGLAFF. The DNA of the CDR3 is TGTGCCAGCAGCTTATACGGGGGTTTGGCTTTCTTT. The V and J genes are TRBV11-2 and TRBJ1-1; a weak D match, TRBD1 (5 bases). Germline loops: CDR1 SGHAT, CDR2 FQNNGV. The CDR3 is made up of 12 amino acids. Between the trimmed V and J ends, which lost 2 bases and 11 bases, there was a span of 12 bases.

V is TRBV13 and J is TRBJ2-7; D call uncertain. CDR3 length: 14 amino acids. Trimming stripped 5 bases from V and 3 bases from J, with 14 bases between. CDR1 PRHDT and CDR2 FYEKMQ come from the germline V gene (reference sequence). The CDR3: CASSLDEDGYEQYF. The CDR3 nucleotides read TGTGCCAGCAGCCTCGACGAGGATGGCTACGAGCAGTACTTC.

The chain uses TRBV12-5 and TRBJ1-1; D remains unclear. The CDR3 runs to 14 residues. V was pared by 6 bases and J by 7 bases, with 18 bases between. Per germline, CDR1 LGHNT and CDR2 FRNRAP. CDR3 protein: CASGPLPLLVEAFF. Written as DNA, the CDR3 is TGTGCTAGTGGCCCACTACCCCTTTTGGTTGAAGCTTTCTTT.

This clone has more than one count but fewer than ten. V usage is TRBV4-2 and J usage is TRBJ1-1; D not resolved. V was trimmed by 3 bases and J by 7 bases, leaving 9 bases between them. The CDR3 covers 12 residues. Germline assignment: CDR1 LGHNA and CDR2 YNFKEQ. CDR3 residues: CASSHPEVEAFF. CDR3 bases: TGTGCCAGCAGCCACCCCGAGGTTGAAGCTTTCTTT.

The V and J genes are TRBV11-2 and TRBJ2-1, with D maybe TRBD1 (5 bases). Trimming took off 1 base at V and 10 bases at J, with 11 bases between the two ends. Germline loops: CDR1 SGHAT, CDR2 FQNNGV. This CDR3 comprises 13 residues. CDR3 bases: TGTGCCAGCAGCTTAGGGGGCTCGGCAGAGCAGTTCTTC. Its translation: CASSLGGSAEQFF.

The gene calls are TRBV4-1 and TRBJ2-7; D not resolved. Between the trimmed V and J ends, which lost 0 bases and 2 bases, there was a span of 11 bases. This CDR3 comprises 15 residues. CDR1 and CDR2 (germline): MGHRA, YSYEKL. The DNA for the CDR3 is TGCGCCAGCAGCCAAGATAAATCGTACCCCTACGAGCAGTACTTC. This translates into CASSQDKSYPYEQYF.

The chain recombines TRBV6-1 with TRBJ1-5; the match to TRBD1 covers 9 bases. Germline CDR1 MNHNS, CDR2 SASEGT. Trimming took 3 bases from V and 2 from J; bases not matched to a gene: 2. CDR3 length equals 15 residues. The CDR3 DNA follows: TGTGCCAGCAGTGACCGGGACAGGGGCAATCAGCCCCAGCATTTT. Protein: CASSDRDRGNQPQHF.